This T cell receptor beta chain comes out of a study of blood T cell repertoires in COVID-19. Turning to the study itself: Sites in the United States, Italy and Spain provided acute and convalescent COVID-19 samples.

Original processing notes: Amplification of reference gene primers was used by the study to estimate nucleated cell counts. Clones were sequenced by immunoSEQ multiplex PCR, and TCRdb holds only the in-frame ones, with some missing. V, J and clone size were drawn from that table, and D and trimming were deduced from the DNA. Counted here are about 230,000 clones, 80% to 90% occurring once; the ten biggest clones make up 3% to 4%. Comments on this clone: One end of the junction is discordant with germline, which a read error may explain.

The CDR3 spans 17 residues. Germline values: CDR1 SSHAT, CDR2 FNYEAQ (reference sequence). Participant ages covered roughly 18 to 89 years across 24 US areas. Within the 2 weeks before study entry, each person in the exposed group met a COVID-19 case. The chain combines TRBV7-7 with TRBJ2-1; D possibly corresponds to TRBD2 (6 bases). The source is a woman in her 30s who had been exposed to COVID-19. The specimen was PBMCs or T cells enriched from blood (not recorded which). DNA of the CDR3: TGTGCTAGCAGCTCCTCTCCGGGACTTGGCGGGAATGATGAGCAGTTCTTC. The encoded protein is CASSSSPGLGGNDEQFF. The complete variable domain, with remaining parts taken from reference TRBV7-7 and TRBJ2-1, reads GAGVSQSPRYKVTKRGQDVTLRCDPISSHATLYWYQQALGQGPEFLTYFNYEAQPDKSGLPSDRFSAERPEGSISTLTIQRTEQRDSAMYRCASSSSPGLGGNDEQFFGPGTRLTVL.